The sequence of this T cell receptor beta chain was determined in a study of neurological immune-mediated disorders. Findings and caveats of the study: Sharing of CDR3 amino acid sequences among expanded clones across subjects was absent, suggesting private repertoires in all groups.

This clonotype was observed at least ten times. Antigen: not known. The ends were cut back, 3 bases at V and 4 bases at J, with 12 bases in the middle. The CDR3 extends over 14 amino acids. Germline V gene data show CDR1 as KGHSH and CDR2 as LQKENI. The cell input for sorted libraries was about a million, and those cells were CD4+ or CD8+ T cells. Synthesis of cDNA was performed by 5'RACE using 10-nucleotide random UMIs. TCRdb reprocessed the 5' RACE reads via MiXCR and lists one record per CDR3 protein. The sample includes 25,000 to 35,000 distinct CDR3 sequences, around 6% of them seen just once. This clonotype was obtained from a woman in her 50s in good health. This chain connects TRBV18 to TRBJ1-1; D not certain. Sequencing was carried out using CD4+ T cells from blood. CDR3 sequence (DNA): TGTGCCAGCTCACCCGGGGAATCGAGCACTGAAGCTTTCTTT. Amino acids: CASSPGESSTEAFF.